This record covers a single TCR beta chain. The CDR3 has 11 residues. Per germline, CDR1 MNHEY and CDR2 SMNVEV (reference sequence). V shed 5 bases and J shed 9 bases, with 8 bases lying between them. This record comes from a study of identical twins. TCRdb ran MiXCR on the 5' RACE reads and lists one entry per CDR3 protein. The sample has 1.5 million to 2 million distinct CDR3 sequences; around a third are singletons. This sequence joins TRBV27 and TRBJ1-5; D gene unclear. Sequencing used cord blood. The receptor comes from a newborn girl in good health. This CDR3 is CASSAIWPQHF. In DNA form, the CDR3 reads TGTGCCAGCAGTGCTATTTGGCCCCAGCATTTT.